This TCR beta chain comes out of a study of blood T cell repertoires in COVID-19. At the level of the study: The United States, Italy and Spain provided the acute and convalescent COVID-19 samples.

TCRdb's copy holds only in-frame clones and misses some; the assay was immunoSEQ multiplex PCR. The sample carries about 140,000 clones, around 76% recorded once. This clone was seen a few times. The V gene's germline CDR1 is MNHEY and CDR2 SVGEGT. V dropped 2 bases and J dropped 3; count of bases not matched to a gene: 2. The CDR3 runs to 15 residues. The chain joins TRBV6-2 or TRBV6-3 to TRBJ2-7; TRBD2 matches 12 bases. The TCR was taken from a man older than 75 with acute or convalescent COVID-19. Material: peripheral blood. CDR3 DNA: TGTGCCAGCAGTTACGGACTAGCGGGAAGCTACGAGCAGTACTTC. Its translation: CASSYGLAGSYEQYF.